The present TCR beta chain was sequenced within a study of PD-1 blockade in classical Hodgkin lymphoma. The CDR3 is 14 amino acids. Germline CDR1 SEHNR, CDR2 FQNEAQ (reference sequence). The ends lost 4 bases at V and 3 bases at J; junction bases unmatched: 2. Following autologous stem cell transplantation, relapse occurred in every patient, and exposure to brentuximab vedotin varied. TCRdb keeps only in-frame clones here, not all; method: immunoSEQ multiplex PCR. The sample records about 19,000 clones, approximately 84% being singletons. About this clone: Its antigen is currently unknown.

General study findings and limits: Undefined causes, possibly disease activity or prior therapy, underlie the repertoire differences.

The TCR sequence derives from a human donor with classical Hodgkin lymphoma. The source was peripheral blood mononuclear cells (PBMCs), collected at baseline. The rearrangement links TRBV7-9 to TRBJ1-4; TRBD1 agrees at 7 bases. This chain's CDR3 is CASSSGQPNEKLFF. CDR3 nucleotide sequence: TGTGCCAGCAGCTCGGGACAGCCTAATGAAAAACTGTTTTTT.